Following are 8 T cell receptor beta chains from one sample sequenced in a study of technical replicates of blood from a handful of donors. Here immunoSEQ multiplex PCR was the method, and the copy in TCRdb shows in-frame clones only, minus some. The repertoire has 75,000 to 85,000 clones, about 94% of them found once; the top ten carry 0.36%. Sequenced material: T cells isolated from PBMCs. These receptors were taken from a human donor in good health.

The chain links TRBV19 to TRBJ1-1; 7 bases map to TRBD1. CDR1 is LNHDA and CDR2 is SQIVND in the germline V gene (reference sequence). Trimming at V came to 4 bases and at J to 2 bases, leaving 7 bases not matched to a gene. This CDR3 is built from 15 residues. CDR3 sequence (DNA): TGTGCCAGTAGTACTCTAACAGGGGCTAACACTGAAGCTTTCTTT. This translates into CASSTLTGANTEAFF.

This chain's CDR3 is CASSFRVLETQYF. The CDR3 DNA follows: TGTGCCAGCAGTTTCAGGGTTTTGGAGACCCAGTACTTC. The chain has TRBV28 and TRBJ2-5; the D gene is possibly TRBD1 (5 bases). The CDR3 consists of 13 residues. Trimming took off 3 bases at V and 5 bases at J, with 10 bases between the two ends. Germline lookup yields CDR1 MDHEN and CDR2 SYDVKM.

This sequence joins TRBV4-1 and TRBJ2-5; TRBD1 matches at 9 bases. CDR1 MGHRA and CDR2 YSYEKL come from the germline V gene. The CDR3 sequence is 14 residues long. The J segment lost 5 bases and the V segment lost 5 bases, leaving 6 bases of the junction unmatched. This CDR3 is CASSNRGLGETQYF. Written as DNA, the CDR3 is TGCGCCAGCAGCAACAGGGGGCTGGGGGAGACCCAGTACTTC.

The gene calls are TRBV9 and TRBJ2-5; 7 bases fit TRBD2. V was clipped by 4 bases and J by 0 bases; unmatched bases: 9. The CDR3 contains 16 residues. Germline CDR1 SGDLS, CDR2 YYNGEE. This CDR3 is CASSSTTGRYQETQYF. For the CDR3, the DNA is TGTGCCAGCAGCTCCACCACCGGGAGGTACCAAGAGACCCAGTACTTC.

The chain links TRBV10-3 to TRBJ2-2; the match to TRBD1 covers 9 bases. The CDR3 is 16 amino acids. Per germline, CDR1 ENHRY and CDR2 SYGVKD. V lost 10 bases and J lost 4; bases outside the gene matches: 13. This chain's CDR3 is CATSRDRDRGTGELFF. The CDR3 region has the DNA TGTGCCACGTCCCGGGACAGGGATAGAGGCACCGGGGAGCTGTTTTTT.

The chain joins TRBV6-4 to TRBJ2-1, with TRBD2 identical over 8 bases. The CDR3 is 14 amino acids. The J segment lost 9 bases and the V segment lost 2 bases, leaving 6 bases of the junction unmatched. Germline CDR1 and CDR2: MRHNA and SNTAGT. CDR3 residues: CASSDDGGGIEQFF. The DNA for the CDR3 is TGTGCCAGCAGTGACGACGGGGGGGGAATTGAGCAGTTCTTC.

The chain combines TRBV28 with TRBJ2-7; TRBD2 matches 7 bases. Germline V gene lookup returns CDR1 MDHEN and CDR2 SYDVKM. This CDR3 is 12 amino acids long. J lost 7 bases, V lost 5 bases, and 5 bases had no gene match. CDR3 in DNA: TGTGCCAGCAGTGGGGGGGGGTTAGAGCAGTACTTC. Its translation is CASSGGGLEQYF.

V usage is TRBV6-5 and J usage is TRBJ1-3, with a tentative D call TRBD1 (5 bases). This CDR3 comprises 16 residues. Germline V lookup: CDR1 MNHEY, CDR2 SVGAGI. Trimming removed 0 bases at V and 5 bases at J, with 14 bases between. As DNA, the CDR3 is TGTGCCAGCAGTTACTCGATCCCCCCAGGGCGAAACACCATATATTTT. Protein product: CASSYSIPPGRNTIYF.